These T cell receptor beta chains were read from a single sample in a study of blood T cell repertoires in COVID-19. Sequencing was performed with immunoSEQ multiplex PCR; in TCRdb, only in-frame clones are kept and a portion is missing. The sample consists of 100,000 to 150,000 clones, 86% of them appearing once. The sample consisted of peripheral blood. The origin of the receptors is a human donor in a cohort sampled during active COVID-19. CDR3s include the opening cysteine and the closing phenylalanine or tryptophan. Fields, in order: J gene, clone size, V gene, D gene, CDR3 DNA, CDR3 protein. The D gene is left open where the match is weak. Size values are once, few and many counts, or a class for expanded clones, and some rows have none.

TRBJ2-1,-,TRBV6-5,TRBD2,TGTGCCAGCAGTTACTACCTAGCGGGAGGGGCTGAGCAGTTCTTC,CASSYYLAGGAEQFF
TRBJ2-7,-,TRBV3-1/TRBV3-2,TRBD2,TGTGCCAGCAGCCAAGATCCCCTAGCGGAATCCTACGAGCAGTACTTC,CASSQDPLAESYEQYF
TRBJ1-3,-,TRBV10-3,-,TGTGCCATCAGTGAGAGGTGGGGGCGTGGAAACACCATATATTTT,CAISERWGRGNTIYF
TRBJ1-2,-,TRBV6-1,-,TGTGCCAGCAGTGGGGGGAGGGGGGTTAAGGCCTATGGCTACACCTTC,CASSGGRGVKAYGYTF
TRBJ2-7,few,TRBV10-3,-,TGTGCCGCCGGCGAGGAGGGCTACGAGCAGTACTTC,CAAGEEGYEQYF
TRBJ1-4,-,TRBV5-5,TRBD1,TGTGCCAGCAGCCTCGGACAGGGCATTAATGAAAAACTGTTTTTT,CASSLGQGINEKLFF
TRBJ1-3,-,TRBV7-2,-,TGTGCCAGCAGCTTAGGGCGGGGGGGAGGCGCTGGAAACACCATATATTTT,CASSLGRGGGAGNTIYF
TRBJ2-1,-,TRBV7-9,-,TGTGCCAGCAGCTTAGGGGGGCCCGGGCCGGAGCAGTTCTTC,CASSLGGPGPEQFF
TRBJ2-1,-,TRBV24-1,TRBD2,TGTGCCACCAGTGATTCTTCTAGCGGGATGTTTGATGAGCAGTTCTTC,CATSDSSSGMFDEQFF
TRBJ2-3,-,TRBV27,-,TGTGCCAGCAGTTTATCGCGGGCAGATACGCAGTATTTT,CASSLSRADTQYF
TRBJ2-7,-,TRBV27,TRBD1,TGTGCCAGCAGTCTTGGTCAGGGGGCCTACGAGCAGTACTTC,CASSLGQGAYEQYF
TRBJ2-1,-,TRBV7-2,TRBD2,TGTGCCAGCAGCTTCTTCGCCGGGACTAGCGGGAGAAATGAGCAGTTCTTC,CASSFFAGTSGRNEQFF
TRBJ2-7,once,TRBV28,-,TGTGCCAGCAGTGAACCAGGGGGGTCCTACGAGCAGTACTTC,CASSEPGGSYEQYF
TRBJ2-7,-,TRBV11-2,TRBD1,TGTGCCAGCAGCTTAGGAAAATACGGGGACAGGGGCAACGAGCAGTACTTC,CASSLGKYGDRGNEQYF
TRBJ1-3,-,TRBV9,TRBD1,TGTGCCAGCAACTCTCCCGGGACAGGGAGACCTGGAAACACCATATATTTT,CASNSPGTGRPGNTIYF
TRBJ2-7,-,TRBV28,-,TGTGCCAGCAGTTTCGGCAGCGTCTACGAGCAGTACTTC,CASSFGSVYEQYF
TRBJ2-7,-,TRBV14,-,TGTGCCAGCAGCCAGGAACAGGTCTCCTACGAGCAGTACTTC,CASSQEQVSYEQYF
TRBJ2-5,-,TRBV2,-,TGTGCCAGCAATCAGCGTAGAGAGACCCAGTACTTC,CASNQRRETQYF
TRBJ1-4,-,TRBV30,-,TGTGCCTGGAGTGTACACACCGGGGAAAAACTGTTTTTT,CAWSVHTGEKLFF
TRBJ2-7,-,TRBV5-1,TRBD2,TGCGCCAGCAGCTTGGCTTTCGGACTAGCGGCCGCCTACGAGCAGTACTTC,CASSLAFGLAAAYEQYF
TRBJ1-3,-,TRBV19,-,TGTGCCAGTATATTAGGAGGGGAAGGAAACACCATATATTTT,CASILGGEGNTIYF
TRBJ1-1,-,TRBV2,-,TGTGCCAGCAAGGTCCAGGGCTCGAACACTGAAGCTTTCTTT,CASKVQGSNTEAFF
TRBJ2-2,-,TRBV28,-,TGTGCCAGCAGCCCAGGGGAATACCCCGGGGAGCTGTTTTTT,CASSPGEYPGELFF
TRBJ1-3,once,TRBV5-1,-,TGCGCCAGCAGCTTGAACGGAGTGGCTGGAAACACCATATATTTT,CASSLNGVAGNTIYF
TRBJ2-1,-,TRBV29-1,-,TGCAGCGTTGAAGAGCCAGGAAGAGAGCAGTTCTTC,CSVEEPGREQFF
TRBJ2-2,once,TRBV11-2,-,TGTGCCAGCAGCTTAGCGGGAGCGAACACCGGGGAGCTGTTTTTT,CASSLAGANTGELFF